This T cell receptor (beta chain) was identified during a study of vaccination and CD4 T cells after COVID-19. Study at large: Control cultures were supplied with a CEFX pool, an HIV-1 Nef pool, or no peptide at all.

Oncomine TCR Beta short-read sequencing was applied to DNA from cultured CD4+ T cells. It was cultured CD4+ T cells from which genomic DNA was extracted. TCRdb fed the PCR reads into MiXCR, producing one record per CDR3 protein. The sample has thousands of distinct CDR3 sequences, more than 50% seen once. Treatment in this sample: approximately nine-day PBMC culture with coronavirus spike peptide pools or control peptides (ViraFEST assay). One should note that the unexposed donor's CD4+ T cells were collected before the COVID-19 pandemic (2011-2018). Worth noting for this clonotype: The antigen is unknown.

This TCR derives from a human donor in good health. Sequenced material: CD4+ T cells from blood, cultured in vitro.

The CDR3: CSAPPSGGYTF. CDR3 DNA sequence: TGCAGTGCCCCTCCCAGTGGTGGCTACACCTTC. J is TRBJ1-2 and V is TRBV20-1; D call uncertain. CDR3 length: 11 residues. The germline V and J ends were trimmed by 6 bases and 7 bases, with 12 bases remaining between them. From germline, CDR1 is DFQATT and CDR2 SNEGSKA (reference sequence).